This T cell receptor beta chain was sequenced during a study of vaccination and CD4 T cells after COVID-19 (dated by TCRdb to 2021 to 2024). Background for the entire study: Every convalescent patient had a positive nasal swab PCR test for SARS-CoV-2, with mild disease in 9 or 10 patients and severe disease in one. In the convalescent cohort there were six males and four females, among whom were two Hispanic individuals, seven Caucasians, two Asians and one multiracial person. Participants received two doses of either the Pfizer-BioNTech BNT162b2 vaccine (n=8) or the Moderna mRNA-1273 vaccine (n=2). Post-COVID blood samples from convalescent patients were collected a median of around 100 days after diagnosis, with a range of 35 to 161 days. Post-vaccine blood samples were obtained a median of around 74 days after the second vaccine dose, with a range of 14 to 241 days. For stimulating the cultures, overlapping spike peptide pools were used, derived from SARS-CoV-2 as well as from the common cold coronaviruses HCoV-NL63, HCoV-OC43 and HCoV-229E. In control cultures, a CEFX viral epitope pool was used as positive control, an HIV-1 Nef peptide pool was used as negative control, or no peptide was added. In over 8 COVID-19 convalescent patients and a handful of infection-naive healthy vaccine recipients, researchers compared the spike-specific CD4+ TCR repertoire from before mRNA vaccination with the repertoire from after.

The method was PCR. DNA from cultured CD4+ T cells was subjected to TCR sequencing with the Oncomine TCR Beta short-read assay at the Johns Hopkins FTIC core. Genomic DNA was extracted from the cultured CD4+ T cells with the QIAamp micro DNA kit. The Oncomine TCR Beta libraries from cultured CD4+ T cells were pooled using unique dual indexes and then sequenced on an Illumina iSeq 100. Concerning the study's data processing: Non-productive sequences were filtered out, and CDR3s that did not start with C, did not end with F or W, or were shorter than 7 amino acids were discarded. Antigen-specific clonotypes were identified using the MANAFEST web application through comparison of peptide-stimulated wells with reference and other culture wells. To be called positive, a clone needed an FDR below 0.05, an odds ratio above 5, and a productive frequency above 0.1% in at least two of three replicate wells. A clonotype was classed as cross-reactive if the clonotype showed significant expansion both in SARS-CoV-2 spike wells and in at least one common cold coronavirus spike condition. Levenshtein distances (stringdist) and unrooted phylogenetic trees (ape) in R version 3.6.1 were used to assess CDR3 homology. The public reads were quality trimmed at Q25 with fastp and then assembled into clones with MiXCR by TCRdb, keeping productive beta chains. Rows are combined by CDR3 protein, so each entry shows the most common genes and DNA. The authors' filters were not applied to this entry. The sample profile shows some 16,000 distinct CDR3 sequences; 63% of them were found once. The top ten constitute 12% of the sample.

Points on this clonotype: No cognate antigen has been identified for it. No per-base quality is available; no much larger clone lies one base away.

General conclusions and limits of the study: An increase in the median number of SARS-CoV-2-reactive clonotypes from more than 20 after infection to 38 after vaccination was observed, but the change was not found to be significant. Among convalescent patients, a median around 86% of the SARS-CoV-2-reactive clones seen after vaccination appeared only after vaccination, which suggests priming specific to the vaccine. The number of convalescent patients in the study was relatively small, and the study did not examine early timepoints following natural infection. Of the vaccine-specific clones found in convalescent patients, nearly all (304 of 307) were mono-reactive for SARS-CoV-2 spike instead of being cross-reactive with common cold coronaviruses.

Taken with the paper, the label for treatment or condition translates to: approximately 9-day PBMC culture with coronavirus spike peptide pools or control peptides (ViraFEST assay). The ViraFEST assay was used in the study, in which antigen-specific T cells were expanded with peptide pools and expanded clonotypes were subsequently identified by TCR sequencing. The convalescent patients' positive SARS-CoV-2 PCR tests were from March to December 2020, which was before the Alpha, Beta and Delta variants emerged in the United States. Each well held 2.2 million or so PBMCs cultured with roughly 10 ug/ml peptide pools in IMDM containing approximately 4.8% human AB serum and roughly 10 IU/ml IL-2. Half of the culture medium was replaced with fresh IL-2-containing medium on days 3 and 7. After 10 to 11 days of culture, CD4+ T cells were isolated by negative selection with the EasySep CD4+ T cell isolation kit. Ficoll-Paque Plus gradient centrifugation was used to isolate PBMCs from whole blood, and the isolated PBMCs were then either used fresh or cryopreserved at -140C. Triplicate wells were generally used for each culture condition.

The source material was CD4+ T cells from blood, cultured in vitro. This clonotype originated in a human donor who had recovered from COVID-19.

Here the CDR3 is given as CSARGGDRSTNTDTQYF. Here is the DNA: TGCAGTGCTAGAGGGGGTGACAGGAGCACCAACACAGATACGCAGTATTTT. The sequence joins TRBV20-1 to TRBJ2-3; the D gene is perhaps TRBD1, from 6 matching bases. CDR1 and CDR2, per the germline V gene (reference sequence), are DFQATT and SNEGSKA. At the junction V is shortened by 1 base and J by 2 bases, with 19 bases in between. The CDR3, from cysteine to phenylalanine, totals 17 residues. Of all the DNA, just the CDR3 is kept, 51 bases in frame from base 1.